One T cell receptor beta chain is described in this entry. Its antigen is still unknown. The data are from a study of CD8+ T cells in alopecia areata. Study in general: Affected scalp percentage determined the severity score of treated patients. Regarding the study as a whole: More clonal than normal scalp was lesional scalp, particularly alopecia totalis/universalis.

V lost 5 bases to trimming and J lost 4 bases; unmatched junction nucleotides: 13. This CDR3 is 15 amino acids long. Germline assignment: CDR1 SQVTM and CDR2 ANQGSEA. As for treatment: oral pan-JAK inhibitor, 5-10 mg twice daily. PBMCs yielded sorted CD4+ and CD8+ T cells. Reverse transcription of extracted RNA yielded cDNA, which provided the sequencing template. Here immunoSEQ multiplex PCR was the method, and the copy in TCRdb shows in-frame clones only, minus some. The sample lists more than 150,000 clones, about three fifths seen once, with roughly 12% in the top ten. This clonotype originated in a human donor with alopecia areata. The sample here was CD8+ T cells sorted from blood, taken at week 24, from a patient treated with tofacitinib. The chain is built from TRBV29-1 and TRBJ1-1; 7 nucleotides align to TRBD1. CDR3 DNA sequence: TGCAGCGTTCCAGGGACAGCGGGGAGGGGCACTGAAGCTTTCTTT. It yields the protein CSVPGTAGRGTEAFF.